A single sample gave rise to the 25 T cell receptor beta chains below, sequenced in a study of blood T cell repertoires in COVID-19. The method was immunoSEQ multiplex PCR; TCRdb's version includes in-frame clones alone and lacks a portion of them. This table has around 100,000 clones, 70% to 80% appearing once. The source material was peripheral blood. The receptors here all came from a man between 65 and 85 years old with active or convalescent COVID-19.

V gene TRBV7-9 combines with J gene TRBJ2-7, with TRBD1 matching over 9 bases. The J segment lost 2 bases and the V segment lost 5 bases, leaving 4 bases of the junction unmatched. CDR1 is SEHNR, CDR2 FQNEAQ, per germline (reference sequence). The CDR3 totals 14 residues. The CDR3 DNA sequence: TGTGCCAGCAGCCCGACAGGGGGGACCTACGAGCAGTACTTC. Encoded protein: CASSPTGGTYEQYF.

This chain uses TRBV24-1 with TRBJ2-1; 8 bases map to TRBD2. J lost 6 bases, V lost 8 bases, and 8 bases had no gene match. From germline, CDR1 is KGHDR and CDR2 SFDVKD. This CDR3 region has 14 residues. CDR3 bases: TGTGCCACCACCGCGGGGGGACCGCGCAATGAGCAGTTCTTC. Amino acids: CATTAGGPRNEQFF.

This clone came up once. The genes are TRBV2 and TRBJ2-3; 9 bases line up with TRBD2. The CDR3 extends over 15 amino acids. Germline lookup yields CDR1 SNHLY and CDR2 FYNNEI. The J segment lost 1 base and the V segment lost 6 bases, leaving 5 bases of the junction unmatched. For the CDR3, the DNA is TGTGCCAGCAGGTCAGCGGGAGGAGGCACAGATACGCAGTATTTT. This codes for CASRSAGGGTDTQYF.

This chain connects TRBV13 to TRBJ1-4, with 7 bases fitting TRBD1. Germline CDR1 is PRHDT and CDR2 is FYEKMQ (reference sequence). V shed 2 bases and J 7 bases; nucleotides not matched to a gene: 10. The CDR3 is made up of 16 amino acids. Here the CDR3 DNA reads TGTGCCAGCAGCTTACGGCAGGGGGAAGTGGGTGAAAAACTGTTTTTT. Translation: CASSLRQGEVGEKLFF.

This chain connects TRBV6-6 to TRBJ2-1, with 8 bases fitting TRBD2. J lost 8 bases, V lost 5 bases, and 14 bases had no gene match. The CDR3 length is 16 residues. The V gene's germline CDR1 is MNHNY and CDR2 SVGAGI (reference sequence). CDR3 in DNA: TGTGCCAGCAGTCTGGACTACCGGACTAGCTTGGATGAGCAGTTCTTC. It yields the protein CASSLDYRTSLDEQFF.

J is TRBJ2-7 and V is TRBV28; a possible D gene is TRBD2 (7 bases). CDR1 MDHEN and CDR2 SYDVKM come from the germline V gene. This CDR3 spans 16 amino acids. Trimming took 3 bases from V and 3 from J, leaving 18 bases between them. The CDR3 region is CASSFSRGEGHYEQYF. The CDR3 DNA follows: TGTGCCAGCAGTTTTAGCCGTGGGGAGGGACACTACGAGCAGTACTTC.

The chain uses TRBV4-2 and TRBJ2-1; the match to TRBD1 covers 7 bases. The CDR3 sequence is 14 residues long. With V trimmed by 2 bases and J by 15 bases, 13 bases remained unmatched. CDR1 is LGHNA, CDR2 YNFKEQ, per germline. CDR3 protein: CASSQYLGTAEGFF. As DNA, the CDR3 is TGTGCCAGCAGCCAATACCTCGGGACAGCCGAGGGGTTCTTC.

The rearrangement uses TRBV10-3 and TRBJ2-7; 7 bases align to TRBD2. Germline V CDR1 and CDR2: ENHRY, SYGVKD. The CDR3 loop spans 13 amino acids. Trimming removed 8 bases from V and 11 bases from J; junction bases left unmatched: 15. CDR3 coding DNA: TGTGCCATCGGGAGGGGCGCTGAGAAATTGGAGTACTTC. This translates into CAIGRGAEKLEYF.

The table lists this clone with a few counts. The chain recombines TRBV19 with TRBJ1-3, with no clear D. V gave up 10 bases and J gave up 2 bases, with 15 bases separating them. The germline CDR1 and CDR2 sequences are LNHDA and SQIVND (reference sequence). The CDR3 consists of 14 residues. The CDR3 bases are TGTGCCACCGCGGATGGTGCTGCTGGAAACACCATATATTTT. It translates to CATADGAAGNTIYF.

V is TRBV20-1 and J is TRBJ2-7; D uncertain. The CDR3 contains 10 residues. CDR1 is DFQATT, CDR2 SNEGSKA, per germline (reference sequence). Deletions cut 6 bases from V and 4 bases from J, with 7 bases between. The DNA for the CDR3 is TGCAGTGCCCAGAGGTACGAGCAGTACTTC. The encoded protein is CSAQRYEQYF.

The V call is TRBV9, the J call TRBJ2-5; TRBD2 is a possible D gene (5 bases). Trimming removed 0 bases from V and 7 bases from J, with 10 bases in between. CDR1 is SGDLS and CDR2 is YYNGEE in the germline V gene. The CDR3 loop spans 13 amino acids. The CDR3 nucleotides are TGTGCCAGCAGCGTAGGACTACCGGGGACCCAGTACTTC. As protein: CASSVGLPGTQYF.

This clone was seen a handful of times. The rearrangement links TRBV12-3 or TRBV12-4 to TRBJ2-1; maybe TRBD1 (5 bases). This CDR3 is built from 12 residues. The V end was cut by 5 bases, the J end by 12 bases, with 14 bases between. The CDR3 region is CASSTGQGGQFF. CDR3 DNA: TGTGCCAGCAGTACGGGCCAGGGTGGGCAGTTCTTC.

The rearrangement uses TRBV3-1 (or the pseudogene TRBV3-2) and TRBJ2-7, with D unresolved. The CDR3 covers 14 residues. The V and J ends lost 4 bases and 1 base respectively, with 11 bases between them. Germline V CDR1 and CDR2: LGHDT, YNNKEL (reference sequence). The CDR3 loop is CASSPLRRSYEQYF. CDR3 coding DNA: TGTGCCAGCAGCCCTCTTCGTAGATCCTACGAGCAGTACTTC.

This clone was counted between two and nine times. This chain links TRBV4-3 with TRBJ2-7, with TRBD2 matching 9 bases. CDR1 and CDR2 (germline): LGHNA, YSLEER. Trimming cost V 3 bases and J 5 bases; bases outside gene matches: 8. CDR3 length: 15 residues. CDR3 bases: TGCGCCAGCAGCCAGGCTAGCGGGACAGCCGACGAGCAGTACTTC. It codes for CASSQASGTADEQYF.

The sample holds one count of this clone. The chain links TRBV28 to TRBJ1-4; perhaps TRBD1 as D (5 bases). CDR1 MDHEN and CDR2 SYDVKM come from the germline V gene. The CDR3 is 14 residues long. V dropped 3 bases and J dropped 7 bases, with 12 bases sitting between them. The CDR3 loop reads CASSLGGRREKLFF. CDR3 nucleotide sequence: TGTGCCAGCAGTTTGGGGGGTCGGCGTGAAAAACTGTTTTTT.

This clone was counted a few times. The CDR3 region has the DNA TGTGCCAGCACCCCAGGGGGTTTCATGGAAAACATTCAGTACTTC. This codes for CASTPGGFMENIQYF. This chain links TRBV9 with TRBJ2-4; TRBD1 agrees at 7 bases. CDR1 SGDLS and CDR2 YYNGEE come from the germline V gene. The CDR3 loop spans 15 amino acids. J lost 5 bases, V lost 6 bases, and 11 bases had no gene match.

The V gene is TRBV5-3, the J gene TRBJ2-1; TRBD2 matches at 7 bases. TRBV5-3 is an ORF, with its function uncertain. This CDR3 is built from 14 residues. J gave up 7 bases and V 7 bases, and 11 bases lay outside the gene matches. The DNA for the CDR3 is TGTGCCAGACCCCCCGGGACTACGTATAATGAGCAGTTCTTC. It yields the protein CARPPGTTYNEQFF.

This chain uses TRBV6-5 with TRBJ2-2; D gene unclear. V lost 8 bases and J 0 bases, leaving 7 bases between the germline ends. The CDR3 loop spans 13 amino acids. Germline loops: CDR1 MNHEY, CDR2 SVGAGI. The CDR3 nucleotides are TGTGCCAGCCCCTCCCCGAACACCGGGGAGCTGTTTTTT. It is translated as CASPSPNTGELFF.

This clone was recorded many times. This rearrangement joins TRBV30 to TRBJ2-7; possibly TRBD2 for D (6 bases). Germline CDR1 reads GTSNPN; CDR2 reads SVGIG (reference sequence). The V gene lost 2 bases and the J gene lost 7 bases, with 15 bases spanning the gap. This CDR3 spans 13 amino acids. CDR3 protein: CAWSLGTLEEQYF. Written as DNA, the CDR3 is TGTGCCTGGAGTCTAGGGACTTTGGAGGAGCAGTACTTC.

The chain couples TRBV28 to TRBJ2-5; 11 bases are shared with TRBD1. V was pared by 5 bases and J by 4 bases, with 6 bases of the junction left unmatched. The CDR3 extends over 15 amino acids. Germline assignment: CDR1 MDHEN and CDR2 SYDVKM. This CDR3 is CASSLPGQGGETQYF. CDR3 nucleotides: TGTGCCAGCAGTCTCCCGGGACAGGGGGGAGAGACCCAGTACTTC.

The CDR3 DNA follows: TGTGCCAGCAGTGATACCGGGGGAGCCACAGATACGCAGTATTTT. The encoded protein is CASSDTGGATDTQYF. V is TRBV6-4 and J is TRBJ2-3; tentatively, D is TRBD2 (6 bases). The length of the CDR3 is 15 residues. The germline CDR1 and CDR2 sequences are MRHNA and SNTAGT. Between the trimmed V and J ends, which lost 3 bases and 2 bases, there was a span of 12 bases.

The chain combines TRBV7-6 with TRBJ2-7; 9 nucleotides align to TRBD1. This CDR3 spans 14 amino acids. Germline values: CDR1 SGHVS, CDR2 FNYEAQ. V was pared by 2 bases and J by 3 bases, with 2 bases of the junction left unmatched. CDR3 in amino acids: CASSLRQGDYEQYF. The CDR3, as DNA: TGTGCCAGCAGCTTACGACAGGGGGACTACGAGCAGTACTTC.

V and J are TRBV24-1 and TRBJ2-3; TRBD1 is a possible D gene (6 bases). CDR1 and CDR2 from the germline V gene are KGHDR and SFDVKD. Deletions cut 4 bases from V and 7 bases from J, with 20 bases between. CDR3 length: 16 amino acids. The CDR3 reads CATSESGTPIVNTQYF. Written as DNA, the CDR3 is TGTGCCACCAGTGAGTCCGGGACACCTATTGTGAATACGCAGTATTTT.

The V call is TRBV6-5, the J call TRBJ1-5; 10 nucleotides line up with TRBD1. This CDR3 spans 14 amino acids. With V trimmed by 7 bases and J by 7 bases, 7 bases remained unmatched. Germline V gene data show CDR1 as MNHEY and CDR2 as SVGAGI. CDR3 sequence reads: CASKGQGSGQPQHF. The DNA for the CDR3 is TGTGCCAGCAAGGGACAGGGGTCGGGACAGCCCCAGCATTTT.

The chain uses TRBV19 and TRBJ2-3; 15 bases are shared with TRBD2. V lost 6 bases, J lost 3 bases, and 7 bases stayed unmatched. CDR1 is LNHDA and CDR2 is SQIVND in the germline V gene (reference sequence). The CDR3 has 17 residues. The CDR3, as DNA: TGTGCCAGTAGAAGCACCGGGACTAGCGGGAGGACAGATACGCAGTATTTT. Translation gives CASRSTGTSGRTDTQYF. The variable domain in full, with the rest retrieved from reference TRBV19 and TRBJ2-3, is DGGITQSPKYLFRKEGQNVTLSCEQNLNHDAMYWYRQDPGQGLRLIYYSQIVNDFQKGDIAEGYSVSREKKESFPLTVTSAQKNPTAFYLCASRSTGTSGRTDTQYFGPGTRLTVL.